Listed here is a single TCR beta chain. These data come from a study of cytomegalovirus exposure and HLA in healthy donors. In germline, CDR1 is MRHNA, CDR2 SNTAGT. Trimming took 8 bases from V and 4 from J, leaving 14 bases between them. This CDR3 spans 14 amino acids. Researchers ran the PCR with 60 Vbeta and 13 Jbeta primers. Some clones are missing from TCRdb's copy, which holds only in-frame ones; the method was immunoSEQ multiplex PCR. The profile shows about 150,000 clones, approximately 57% of them singletons. This receptor was obtained from a male donor in good health and CMV-seronegative. The material sequenced was PBMCs. This rearrangement joins TRBV6-4 to TRBJ2-2; no reliable D call. CDR3 sequence (DNA): TGTGCCAGCGCGCGATCCCCAGGCACCGGGGAGCTGTTTTTT. Its translation: CASARSPGTGELFF.